This T cell receptor beta chain is from a study of shared clonotypes between healthy human individuals. Study findings and constraints: Shared across a few donors were around 5% of the naive CD4 clonotypes.

About 30,000 T cell genomes, or around 200 ng DNA, went into the sorted-subset replicate PCRs. Here immunoSEQ multiplex PCR was the method, and the copy in TCRdb shows in-frame clones only, minus some. The table includes millions of clones, roughly 92% detected once. With 4 bases removed from V and 2 bases from J, the gap between germline ends came to 15 bases. This CDR3 has 15 residues. Per the germline V gene, CDR1 is SGHNT and CDR2 is YYREEE (reference sequence). For this clone: Its antigen is not known.

The sequenced sample consisted of naive CD4+ T cells sorted from blood. Subset described: CD45RA+ positively selected. This chain connects TRBV5-4 to TRBJ2-5; D call uncertain. This receptor was obtained from a man aged 18 to 30 in good health. Here the CDR3 reads CASSNPLGQQETQYF. In nucleotides, the CDR3 is TGTGCCAGCAGCAATCCCTTAGGGCAGCAAGAGACCCAGTACTTC. Full variable domain (outside the CDR3, taken from reference TRBV5-4 and TRBJ2-5): ETGVTQSPTHLIKTRGQQVTLRCSSQSGHNTVSWYQQALGQGPQFIFQYYREEENGRGNFPPRFSGLQFPNYSSELNVNALELDDSALYLCASSNPLGQQETQYFGPGTRLLVL.